The sequence of this T cell receptor (beta chain) was determined in a study of cytomegalovirus exposure and HLA in healthy donors. The wider study: The platform used for the roughly 130 validation repertoires matched that of the roughly 700 first-cohort repertoires, a later analysis reported. General observations from the study: Most TCR sequences were rare, but some public TCRs occurred in many donors.

The germline gives CDR1 SGHAT, CDR2 FQNNGV. V lost 1 base and J lost 5, with 14 bases in between. The CDR3 is made up of 15 amino acids. With respect to this clone: Its antigen is as yet unknown.

Assay: immunoSEQ multiplex PCR; the TCRdb copy retains only in-frame clones and omits some. The top ten hold roughly 3% of the sample, which has about 55,000 clones, about 93% seen once. The specimen was PBMCs. This receptor was obtained from a man between 18 and 29 years old in good health and CMV-seronegative. The V and J genes are TRBV11-2 and TRBJ2-5; a weak D match, TRBD1 (5 bases). The chain's CDR3 is CASSLVGGARETQYF. The DNA for the CDR3 is TGTGCCAGCAGCTTAGTAGGTGGGGCTCGGGAGACCCAGTACTTC.